A selection of T cell receptor beta chains follows, all from one sample in a study of shared clonotypes between healthy human individuals. Here immunoSEQ multiplex PCR was the method, and the copy in TCRdb shows in-frame clones only, minus some. The sample holds 1 million to 1.3 million clones, 75% to 85% seen once. The specimen was memory CD4+ T cells from PBMCs. These TCRs come from a man aged 18 to 30 in good health. Some clones in this sample may be carry-over from other donors' samples. The CDR3 runs from the conserved cysteine through the conserved F or W. A D gene is named only where the DNA matches it firmly. Rows may omit the clone size; those that give it use once, few, many or a size class.

J gene | clone size | D gene | V gene | CDR3 DNA | CDR3 protein
TRBJ2-7 | - | TRBD2 | TRBV19 | TGTGCCAGCGCCCCTTCCGTGACTAGCGGGTCCACCCAGTACTTC | CASAPSVTSGSTQYF
TRBJ1-1 | - | TRBD1 | TRBV6-6 | TGTGCCAGCGGGCAGGGGGGAATGAACACTGAAGCTTTCTTT | CASGQGGMNTEAFF
TRBJ2-5 | - | - | TRBV7-2 | TGTGCCAGCAGCCGAAACGGGGGTCGGGAGACCCAGTACTTC | CASSRNGGRETQYF
TRBJ2-5 | - | TRBD1 | TRBV6-1 | TGTGCCAGCAGGGGACAGGGGGCGCAGGAGACCCAGTACTTC | CASRGQGAQETQYF
TRBJ2-5 | - | TRBD2 | TRBV23-1 | TGCGCCAGCAGTCTGGGACTAGCGGGAGGGCCGTTCGTAGAGACCCAGTACTTC | CASSLGLAGGPFVETQYF
TRBJ1-1 | once | - | TRBV15 | TGTGCCACCAGCAGAGCCTCCAGGGACACTGAAGCTTTCTTT | CATSRASRDTEAFF
TRBJ1-2 | - | TRBD1 | TRBV15 | TGTGCCACCAGCAGAGATCGGGACAGGGAATATGGCTACACCTTC | CATSRDRDREYGYTF
TRBJ2-7 | - | - | TRBV6-6 | TGTGCCAGCCGCAGGGTCTACGAGCAGTACTTC | CASRRVYEQYF
TRBJ2-2 | once | TRBD1 | TRBV2 | TGTGCCAGCAGCGGGGGACAGGGTGGTTCCGGGGAGCTGTTTTTT | CASSGGQGGSGELFF
TRBJ1-2 | few | - | TRBV28 | TGTGCCAGCAGCCGAGGGCATTATGGCTACACCTTC | CASSRGHYGYTF
TRBJ2-3 | - | - | TRBV14 | TGTGCCAGCAGCCAAGATATTCCCCCGAGATGGGGAACAGATACGCAGTATTTT | CASSQDIPPRWGTDTQYF
TRBJ2-2 | many | TRBD2 | TRBV10-3 | TGTGCCATCAGTGGAGGACTAGCGGGACCGGGCACCGGGGAGCTGTTTTTT | CAISGGLAGPGTGELFF
TRBJ2-7 | - | - | TRBV4-1 | TGCGCCAGCAGCCTGACAGTTCTTACTAACTACGAGCAGTACTTC | CASSLTVLTNYEQYF
TRBJ1-5 | - | - | TRBV30 | TGTGCCTGGCATCACTGGGCCCAGCATTTT | CAWHHWAQHF
TRBJ1-2 | - | - | TRBV28 | TGTGCCAGCAGTTTACGGGACACCTATGGCTACACCTTC | CASSLRDTYGYTF
TRBJ2-1 | - | - | TRBV5-8 | TGTGCCAGCAGCGTCAGGGGAATCTACAATGAGCAGTTCTTC | CASSVRGIYNEQFF
TRBJ2-5 | - | TRBD2 | TRBV28 | TGTGCCAGCAGCCAGGGACTAGCGGGAGTTGAGACCCAGTACTTC | CASSQGLAGVETQYF
TRBJ2-7 | - | - | TRBV6-6 | TGTGCCAGCAGTTACTCTGGGGGGGGCTTATACGAGCAGTACTTC | CASSYSGGGLYEQYF
TRBJ1-5 | - | TRBD1 | TRBV5-8 | TGTGCCAGCAGCTTGGACAGGGGGGATCAGCCCCAGCATTTT | CASSLDRGDQPQHF
TRBJ1-1 | - | TRBD1 | TRBV10-1 | TGCGCCAGACACCGGGACAGGGGGACAACTGAAGCTTTCTTT | CARHRDRGTTEAFF
TRBJ1-3 | - | TRBD1 | TRBV4-2 | TGTGCCAGCAGCCAAGCCGTACAGGGGGCCTCTGGAAACACCATATATTTT | CASSQAVQGASGNTIYF
TRBJ2-3 | - | TRBD2 | TRBV13 | TGTGCCAGCAGGCGGGAGGGGAGCACAGATACGCAGTATTTT | CASRREGSTDTQYF
TRBJ1-1 | once | - | TRBV18 | TGTGCCAGCTCAGGCTTCAGGGACGACACTGAAGCTTTCTTT | CASSGFRDDTEAFF
TRBJ1-2 | - | - | TRBV29-1 | TGCAGCGAAGGGGATAACTATGGCTACACCTTC | CSEGDNYGYTF
TRBJ2-3 | - | TRBD2 | TRBV11-2 | TGTGCCAGCAGCTTAGGGGGTAGCGGGGTAGCAGATACGCAGTATTTT | CASSLGGSGVADTQYF
TRBJ1-5 | - | - | TRBV10-3 | TGTGCCACATCTTATACCCAGGGAAGAAGCAATCAGCCCCAGCATTTT | CATSYTQGRSNQPQHF
TRBJ2-1 | once | - | TRBV11-1 | TGTGCCAGCAGCCCCAAAAGGGGGGGTGAAGGAGCGGGTGAGCAGTTCTTC | CASSPKRGGEGAGEQFF
TRBJ1-4 | - | - | TRBV5-6 | TGTGCCAGCAGCTTGAGGGTGTCGACGACTAATGAAAAACTGTTTTTT | CASSLRVSTTNEKLFF
TRBJ1-2 | - | - | TRBV18 | TGTGCCAGCTCACCCGGGAGCCTCTATGGCTACACCTTC | CASSPGSLYGYTF
TRBJ1-1 | - | - | TRBV28 | TGCGGATCGACAGGCCCGTACACTGAAGCTTTCTTT | CGSTGPYTEAFF
TRBJ1-2 | - | - | TRBV28 | TGTGCCAGCAGTATGGTGGGGCCCGGCCCCGGGGGCTACACCTTC | CASSMVGPGPGGYTF
TRBJ2-6 | - | TRBD1 | TRBV4-3 | TGCGCCAGCAGCCCCCAGACAGGGGGCAAATTTTCTGGGGCCAACGTCCTGACTTTC | CASSPQTGGKFSGANVLTF
TRBJ1-1 | - | - | TRBV6-5 | TGTGCCAGCAGTTTGGGGGGGATGAACACTGAAGCTTTCTTT | CASSLGGMNTEAFF
TRBJ1-5 | few | - | TRBV2 | TGTGCCAGCAAGGGGGACAATCAGCCCCAGCATTTT | CASKGDNQPQHF
TRBJ1-1 | few | TRBD1 | TRBV6-1 | TGTGCCAGCAGTAGAGACAGGGGGAACACTGAAGCTTTCTTT | CASSRDRGNTEAFF
TRBJ2-7 | - | TRBD1 | TRBV6-1 | TGTGCCAGCCTGTCAGGGACAGCTTCCTACGAGCAGTACTTC | CASLSGTASYEQYF
TRBJ1-2 | - | - | TRBV6-1 | TGTGCCACCCGAACCCGGGAAGGCTACACCTTC | CATRTREGYTF
TRBJ1-2 | - | TRBD1 | TRBV28 | TGTGCCAGCAGTTCTCCGACAGGGAGGGCTAACTATGGCTACACCTTC | CASSSPTGRANYGYTF
TRBJ1-5 | few | - | TRBV5-1 | TGCGCCAGCAGCAAAGGACCGGATCAGCCCCAGCATTTT | CASSKGPDQPQHF
TRBJ1-4 | - | - | TRBV7-8 | TGTGCCAGCAGGCGACAGTCAACTAATGAAAAACTGTTTTTT | CASRRQSTNEKLFF
TRBJ2-5 | few | - | TRBV7-8 | TGTGCCAGCAGCTCGGGGTCGAAAGAGACCCAGTACTTC | CASSSGSKETQYF
TRBJ2-4 | - | TRBD1 | TRBV9 | TGTGCCAGCAGCCCGCGGGGACAGGGAGTAGCCAAAAACATTCAGTACTTC | CASSPRGQGVAKNIQYF
TRBJ1-1 | - | TRBD1 | TRBV7-9 | TGTGCCAGCAGCTCGCGGACAGGGGGAACTGAAGCTTTCTTT | CASSSRTGGTEAFF
TRBJ1-5 | once | - | TRBV7-4 | TGTGCCAGCAGCTGGGACGGGGGCAATCAGCCCCAGCATTTT | CASSWDGGNQPQHF
TRBJ1-2 | few | - | TRBV5-1 | TGCGCCAGCAGCTCAGGGTACTATGGCTACACCTTC | CASSSGYYGYTF
TRBJ2-1 | - | - | TRBV2 | TGTGCCAGCAGTGTAAGGGGGGGAGGGAATGAGCAGTTCTTC | CASSVRGGGNEQFF
TRBJ2-2 | - | - | TRBV20-1 | TGCAGTGCTAGGGGAGCAAGGGAGCTGTTTTTT | CSARGARELFF
TRBJ2-2 | few | - | TRBV11-3 | TGTGCCAGCAGCTTAGATTATCAGGGAACCGGGGAGCTGTTTTTT | CASSLDYQGTGELFF
TRBJ2-7 | - | TRBD2 | TRBV15 | TGTGCCACCAGCGCCCGGACTAGCGGGAGTCACGAGCAGTACTTC | CATSARTSGSHEQYF
TRBJ2-1 | - | TRBD2 | TRBV4-3 | TGCGCCAGCAGCACGCCCCCAGCGGGAGTTGTGTTCTTC | CASSTPPAGVVFF
TRBJ2-5 | - | TRBD1 | TRBV10-3 | TGTGCCATCAGTGTCGGACAGGGGGGAATTCAAGAGACCCAGTACTTC | CAISVGQGGIQETQYF
TRBJ2-5 | - | TRBD1 | TRBV9 | TGTGCCAGCGCCCTAGGACAGGGGAGGGCGACCCAGTACTTC | CASALGQGRATQYF
TRBJ2-6 | - | - | TRBV2 | TGTGCCAGCGGAATAGGAGTTGCTGGGGCCAACGTCCTGACTTTC | CASGIGVAGANVLTF